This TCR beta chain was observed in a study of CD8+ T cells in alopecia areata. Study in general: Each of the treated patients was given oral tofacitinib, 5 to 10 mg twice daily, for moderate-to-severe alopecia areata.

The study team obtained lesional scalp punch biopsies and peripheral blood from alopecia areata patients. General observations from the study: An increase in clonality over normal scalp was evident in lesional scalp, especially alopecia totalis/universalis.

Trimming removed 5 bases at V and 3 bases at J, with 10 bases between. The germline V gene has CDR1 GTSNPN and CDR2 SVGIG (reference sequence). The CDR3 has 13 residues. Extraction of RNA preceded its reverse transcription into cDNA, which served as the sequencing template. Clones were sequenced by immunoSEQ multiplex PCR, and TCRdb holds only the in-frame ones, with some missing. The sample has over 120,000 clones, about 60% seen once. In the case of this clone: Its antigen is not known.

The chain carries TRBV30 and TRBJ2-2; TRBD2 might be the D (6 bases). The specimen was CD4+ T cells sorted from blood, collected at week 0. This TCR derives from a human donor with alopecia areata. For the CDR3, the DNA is TGTGCCTGGGACGGAGGGTACACCGGGGAGCTGTTTTTT. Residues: CAWDGGYTGELFF.